These T cell receptor beta chains were read from a single sample in a study of cytotoxic CD8 clonotypes in ibrutinib-treated CLL. Libraries were prepared by immunoSEQ multiplex PCR; TCRdb keeps only in-frame clonotypes and omits some of them. The sample holds around 140,000 clones, around 81% seen once. The sequences come from PBMCs, collected after 36 months of ibrutinib treatment. These TCRs come from a human donor with chronic lymphocytic leukemia. The CDR3 runs from the conserved cysteine through the conserved F or W. The order of the fields is D gene, J gene, V gene, clone size, CDR3 protein, CDR3 DNA. The D gene is left open where the match is weak. Clone size is stated in some rows and not others, as once, few, many or a class when expanded.

TRBD1,TRBJ1-1,TRBV27,NA,CASRNGDRHFTEAFF,TGTGCCAGCAGAAATGGGGACAGACACTTCACTGAAGCTTTCTTT
NA,TRBJ1-5,TRBV5-1,NA,CASSLGMEGGSHSNQPQHF,TGCGCCAGCAGCTTGGGGATGGAGGGTGGCAGCCATAGCAATCAGCCCCAGCATTTT
NA,TRBJ1-5,TRBV19,medium-sized,CASSRRVNQPQHF,TGTGCCAGTAGTCGGAGGGTAAATCAGCCCCAGCATTTT
NA,TRBJ2-3,TRBV10-2,NA,CASQGGFGVADTQYF,TGCGCCAGCCAGGGGGGCTTCGGGGTTGCAGATACGCAGTATTTT
NA,TRBJ1-1,TRBV5-1,NA,CASSFAFLNTEAFF,TGCGCCAGCAGCTTTGCATTCTTGAACACTGAAGCTTTCTTT
TRBD2,TRBJ2-5,TRBV27,NA,CASSLAGTGRETQYF,TGTGCCAGCTCTCTAGCGGGAACAGGAAGGGAGACCCAGTACTTC
NA,TRBJ1-6,TRBV30,NA,CACKMGWDSPLHF,TGTGCCTGCAAAATGGGTTGGGATTCACCCCTCCACTTT
NA,TRBJ2-7,TRBV10-3,NA,CAIRTSSNYEQYF,TGTGCCATCAGGACTTCCTCAAACTACGAGCAGTACTTC
NA,TRBJ2-3,TRBV18,NA,CASSTFGGQTTDTQYF,TGTGCCAGCTCAACCTTTGGGGGGCAAACCACAGATACGCAGTATTTT
TRBD2,TRBJ2-3,TRBV18,NA,CASSRGTSGSGTDTQYF,TGTGCCAGCTCACGAGGGACTAGCGGGAGTGGCACAGATACGCAGTATTTT
NA,TRBJ1-3,TRBV5-6,NA,CASSLDPGLSGNTIYF,TGTGCCAGCAGCTTGGATCCAGGGTTAAGCGGAAACACCATATATTTT
TRBD1,TRBJ1-2,TRBV29-1,NA,CSVKEGAAYGYTF,TGCAGCGTTAAAGAGGGGGCGGCTTATGGCTACACCTTC
NA,TRBJ2-1,TRBV19,few,CASSIGQKSYNEQFF,TGTGCCAGTAGTATAGGACAGAAGAGTTACAATGAGCAGTTCTTC
NA,TRBJ1-1,TRBV7-3,NA,CASSLYPGPYAEAFF,TGTGCCAGCAGCCTATACCCGGGTCCGTACGCTGAAGCTTTCTTT
NA,TRBJ1-5,TRBV21-1,NA,CATSGWDQCNQPQHF,TGTGCCACCTCTGGCTGGGACCAATGCAATCAGCCCCAGCATTTT
NA,TRBJ1-5,TRBV10-3,few,CANQGQLNQPQHF,TGTGCCAACCAGGGACAACTTAATCAGCCCCAGCATTTT
NA,TRBJ2-7,TRBV21-1,NA,CASSSPSGYEQYF,TGTGCCAGCAGCAGCCCCAGCGGTTACGAGCAGTACTTC
NA,TRBJ2-7,TRBV9,NA,CASSTGDQLNEQYF,TGTGCCAGCAGCACCGGTGATCAGCTTAACGAGCAGTACTTC
TRBD2,TRBJ2-3,TRBV6-4,NA,CASSAQLADTDTQYF,TGTGCCAGCAGTGCGCAACTAGCGGACACAGATACGCAGTATTTT
NA,TRBJ1-1,TRBV13,NA,CASSLAWRNTEAFF,TGTGCCAGCAGCTTGGCCTGGCGAAACACTGAAGCTTTCTTT
NA,TRBJ1-1,TRBV15,NA,CATSRDRMNTEAFF,TGTGCCACCAGCAGAGACCGAATGAACACTGAAGCTTTCTTT
NA,TRBJ1-2,TRBV4-1,NA,CASSQEASWNRPSNYGYTF,TGCGCCAGCAGCCAAGAGGCGTCCTGGAACAGGCCTTCTAACTATGGCTACACCTTC
NA,TRBJ1-6,TRBV11-1,NA,CASRYDTNSPLHF,TGTGCCAGCAGATACGATACGAATTCACCCCTCCACTTT
TRBD2,TRBJ2-2,TRBV6-5,NA,CASSYSSGANTGELFF,TGTGCCAGCAGTTACTCGAGCGGGGCGAACACCGGGGAGCTGTTTTTT
NA,TRBJ2-3,TRBV10-3,NA,CAIRPLGADTQYF,TGTGCCATCAGGCCCCTGGGGGCAGATACGCAGTATTTT
NA,TRBJ1-5,TRBV4-1,NA,CASSQEVGRDNQPQHF,TGCGCCAGCAGCCAAGAGGTCGGGCGGGACAATCAGCCCCAGCATTTT
NA,TRBJ2-2,TRBV11-3,once,CASSLEGRNGELFF,TGTGCCAGCAGCTTAGAGGGTCGGAACGGGGAGCTGTTTTTT
NA,TRBJ2-7,TRBV7-9,NA,CASSLELGHFDF,TGTGCCAGCAGCTTAGAGTTGGGGCATTTTGACTTC
NA,TRBJ1-4,TRBV5-1,NA,CASSFRGINEKLFF,TGCGCCAGCAGCTTCCGGGGGATTAATGAAAAACTGTTTTTT
NA,TRBJ1-5,TRBV27,NA,CASSLSQGSNQPQHF,TGTGCCAGCAGTTTATCGCAGGGCAGCAATCAGCCCCAGCATTTT
NA,TRBJ2-3,TRBV6-4,NA,CASSERSLTDTQYF,TGTGCCAGCAGTGAGAGATCACTCACAGATACGCAGTATTTT
TRBD2,TRBJ2-7,TRBV5-1,NA,CASSSSGTSAYEQYF,TGCGCCAGCAGCTCTTCCGGGACTAGCGCGTACGAGCAGTACTTC
NA,TRBJ1-5,TRBV4-1,NA,CASSPGRGYNQPQHF,TGCGCCAGCAGCCCAGGTCGAGGGTATAATCAGCCCCAGCATTTT
NA,TRBJ2-4,TRBV30,NA,CAWSVSGRGNIQYF,TGTGCCTGGAGTGTATCGGGCAGGGGAAACATTCAGTACTTC
NA,TRBJ2-7,TRBV10-3,NA,CAISASDVYEQYF,TGTGCCATCAGTGCCAGCGACGTATACGAGCAGTACTTC
TRBD1,TRBJ1-5,TRBV27,NA,CATNRQGSNQPQHF,TGTGCCACCAACCGACAGGGGAGCAATCAGCCCCAGCATTTT
NA,TRBJ1-1,TRBV2,NA,CASSEDVTEAFF,TGTGCCAGCAGCGAAGATGTCACTGAAGCTTTCTTT